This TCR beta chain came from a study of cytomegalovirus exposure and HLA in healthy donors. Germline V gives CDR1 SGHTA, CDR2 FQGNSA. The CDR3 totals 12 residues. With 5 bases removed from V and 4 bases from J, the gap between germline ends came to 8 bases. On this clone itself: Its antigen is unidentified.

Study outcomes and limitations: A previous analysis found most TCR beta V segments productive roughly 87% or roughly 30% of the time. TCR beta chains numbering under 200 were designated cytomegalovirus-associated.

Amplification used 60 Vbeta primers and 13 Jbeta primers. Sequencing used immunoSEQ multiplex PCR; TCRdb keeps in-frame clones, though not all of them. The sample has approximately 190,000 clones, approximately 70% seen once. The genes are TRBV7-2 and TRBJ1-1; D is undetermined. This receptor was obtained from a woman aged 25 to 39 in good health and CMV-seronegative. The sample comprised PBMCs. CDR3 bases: TGTGCCAGCAGCGTCGCGGGCACTGAAGCTTTCTTT. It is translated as CASSVAGTEAFF.